This T cell receptor beta chain emerged from a study of blood T cell repertoires in COVID-19. The wider study: The study drew acute and convalescent COVID-19 samples from the United States, Italy and Spain. The analysed material was cDNA or gDNA that came from T cells, B-cell-depleted T cells, or PBMCs.

The germline gives CDR1 LNHDA, CDR2 SQIVND (reference sequence). Trimming left V 0 bases short and J 2 bases short, with 14 bases between. The CDR3 totals 17 residues. The data were produced by immunoSEQ multiplex PCR, yet TCRdb's version contains in-frame clones alone and is incomplete. The sample shows 150,000 to 200,000 clones, approximately 91% of them seen only once. Sequencing used peripheral blood. The chain links TRBV19 to TRBJ1-3; D gene ambiguous. The TCR was taken from a young man with acute or convalescent COVID-19. CDR3 coding DNA: TGTGCCAGTAGTATAGATTCGAGGACTGAGACTGGAAACACCATATATTTT. Amino acids: CASSIDSRTETGNTIYF.